The 20 T cell receptor beta chains in this list originate from one sample, sequenced in a study of control samples from healthy donors and cancer patients. The data were produced by immunoSEQ multiplex PCR, yet TCRdb's version contains in-frame clones alone and is incomplete. The repertoire holds around 150,000 clones, with 80% to 90% as singletons. Sequenced material: blood. Receptors were obtained from a man younger than 30 in good health.

This sequence joins TRBV5-1 and TRBJ1-2; 11 bases map to TRBD1. With V trimmed by 0 bases and J by 6 bases, 4 bases remained unmatched. This CDR3 has 15 amino acids. CDR1 and CDR2 from the germline V gene are SGHRS and YFSETQ. This chain's CDR3 is CASSLAGTGGDGYTF. CDR3 sequence (DNA): TGCGCCAGCAGCTTGGCCGGGACAGGGGGAGATGGCTACACCTTC.

This clone was picked up a small number of times. CDR3 nucleotide sequence: TGTGCCAGCAGTCCATACAGTAGACCAGGGCAGTTCTTC. Protein product: CASSPYSRPGQFF. This chain connects TRBV6-2 or TRBV6-3 to TRBJ2-1, with D hard to call. There are 13 residues in the CDR3. The germline CDR1 and CDR2 sequences are MNHEY and SVGEGT. Trimming removed 5 bases from V and 12 bases from J, with 17 bases in between.

This clone was seen once. The CDR3 coding sequence is TGTGCCAGCAGCTACGACAGCACCCTCCAAGAGACCCAGTACTTC. It is translated as CASSYDSTLQETQYF. The gene calls are TRBV11-2 and TRBJ2-5; tentative D call: TRBD1 (5 bases). The ends were cut back, 4 bases at V and 1 base at J, with 13 bases in the middle. The germline V gene encodes CDR1 SGHAT and CDR2 FQNNGV. The CDR3 contains 15 residues.

The chain carries TRBV28 and TRBJ1-1; no clear D. V lost 2 bases to trimming and J lost 0 bases, with 10 bases between them. In germline, CDR1 is MDHEN, CDR2 SYDVKM. This CDR3 has 15 residues. Here the CDR3 reads CASSLEGGVNTEAFF. The CDR3 DNA follows: TGTGCCAGCAGTTTAGAAGGAGGAGTGAACACTGAAGCTTTCTTT.

The CDR3: CASTAGSKNIQYF. DNA for the CDR3: TGTGCCAGCACGGCCGGATCCAAAAACATTCAGTACTTC. This rearrangement joins TRBV5-6 to TRBJ2-4; D gene uncertain. V was pared by 6 bases and J by 2 bases, with 9 bases between. The CDR3 is 13 amino acids. Per the germline V gene, CDR1 is SGHDT and CDR2 is YYEEEE.

The chain couples TRBV5-8 to TRBJ1-2; 11 nucleotides align to TRBD1. V shed 3 bases, J shed 8 bases, and the junction held 9 bases outside the gene matches. The germline gives CDR1 SGHTS, CDR2 YDEGEE. The CDR3 totals 15 residues. The CDR3 coding sequence is TGTGCCAGCAGCTATCAGGACAGGGGGCCTGGGGGCTACACCTTC. Translating gives CASSYQDRGPGGYTF. Complete variable domain (other parts from reference TRBV5-8 and TRBJ1-2): EAGVTQSPTHLIKTRGQQATLRCSPISGHTSVYWYQQALGLGLQFLLWYDEGEERNRGNFPPRFSGRQFPNYSSELNVNALELEDSALYLCASSYQDRGPGGYTFGSGTRLTVV.

This chain joins TRBV24-1 and TRBJ2-5; the match to TRBD2 covers 14 bases. The V and J ends lost 4 bases and 1 base, in that order; junction bases with no gene match: 7. The CDR3 length is 18 residues. Germline V gene lookup returns CDR1 KGHDR and CDR2 SFDVKD. In DNA, the CDR3 is TGTGCCACCAGTGACCCGGGACTAGCGGGGGTCAGCCAAGAGACCCAGTACTTC. Its translation is CATSDPGLAGVSQETQYF.

To note about this clone: Other DNA sequences in the same sample also yield this CDR3. This chain links TRBV27 with TRBJ2-7; D is undetermined. Trimming removed 4 bases from V and 3 bases from J, with 4 bases in between. CDR1 is MNHEY and CDR2 is SMNVEV in the germline V gene (reference sequence). The CDR3 is 11 residues long. The DNA of the CDR3 is TGTGCCAGCAGTTCCGGCTACGAGCAGTACTTC. It is translated as CASSSGYEQYF.

This chain uses TRBV7-9 with TRBJ2-5; 8 bases line up with TRBD1. The CDR3 covers 16 residues. With V trimmed by 5 bases and J by 7 bases, 15 bases remained unmatched. The germline gives CDR1 SEHNR, CDR2 FQNEAQ (reference sequence). The CDR3 DNA sequence: TGTGCCAGCAGCCCGATGACAGGGGCCCGCGTGTTGACCCAGTACTTC. Protein product: CASSPMTGARVLTQYF.

This chain joins TRBV2 and TRBJ2-5; 7 bases line up with TRBD2. The ends lost 6 bases at V and 3 bases at J; junction bases unmatched: 4. Germline V gene lookup returns CDR1 SNHLY and CDR2 FYNNEI. The CDR3 is 13 amino acids. The CDR3 nucleotides read TGTGCCAGCAGGGGTGGGAGGGAAGAGACCCAGTACTTC. Amino acids: CASRGGREETQYF.

This clone was found once. The chain is built from TRBV7-2 and TRBJ2-3; no clear D gene. The CDR3 is 15 amino acids. V lost 1 base to trimming and J lost 2 bases, with 10 bases between them. CDR1 SGHTA and CDR2 FQGNSA come from the germline V gene. The CDR3, as DNA: TGTGCCAGCAGCTTAGGTCAGATAAACACAGATACGCAGTATTTT. Translating it yields CASSLGQINTDTQYF.

CDR3: CAWSRRQPPASAGYTF. In nucleotides, the CDR3 is TGTGCCTGGAGTCGGCGGCAGCCTCCCGCCAGTGCGGGCTACACCTTC. This sequence joins TRBV30 and TRBJ1-2; no firm D call. V was clipped by 2 bases and J by 8 bases, with 24 bases between them. CDR1 is GTSNPN, CDR2 SVGIG, per germline (reference sequence). This CDR3 has 16 residues.

The CDR3 nucleotides read TGTGCCAGCAGCCAAGGTCGCACTGGAAACACCATATATTTT. Protein sequence: CASSQGRTGNTIYF. The chain combines TRBV14 with TRBJ1-3, with D hard to call. CDR1 and CDR2 (germline): SGHDN, FVKESK. The CDR3 consists of 14 residues. V lost 1 base and J lost 2, with 6 bases in between.

This CDR3 reads CASSEWRGSPRRTQYF. The CDR3 DNA is TGTGCCAGCAGTGAGTGGCGGGGGAGCCCCCGGCGGACGCAGTATTTT. The chain carries TRBV2 and TRBJ2-3, with 7 bases identical to TRBD2. CDR3 length: 16 amino acids. Germline trimming cut 3 bases from V and 9 bases from J; bases unmatched to any gene: 15. Germline assignment: CDR1 SNHLY and CDR2 FYNNEI.

This chain joins TRBV2 and TRBJ2-5; no reliable D call. V lost 0 bases to trimming and J lost 4 bases, with 9 bases between them. Germline V CDR1 and CDR2: SNHLY, FYNNEI. The CDR3 consists of 14 residues. The CDR3 loop reads CASSEALTPETQYF. Here the CDR3 DNA reads TGTGCCAGCAGTGAAGCTTTGACACCAGAGACCCAGTACTTC.

This chain uses TRBV18 with TRBJ1-1; tentatively, D is TRBD1 (5 bases). V was trimmed by 4 bases and J by 1 base, leaving 7 bases between them. The CDR3 is 13 residues long. Germline assignment: CDR1 KGHSH and CDR2 LQKENI. The CDR3 loop reads CASSLTANTEAFF. The DNA of the CDR3 is TGTGCCAGCTCACTGACAGCGAACACTGAAGCTTTCTTT.

This clone appeared a few times. Its ends do not fully match the called genes, so a read error is possible. The chain recombines TRBV3-1 (or the pseudogene TRBV3-2) with TRBJ2-2, with D possibly being TRBD1 (5 bases). The CDR3 is 14 amino acids. CDR1 is LGHDT, CDR2 YNNKEL, per germline (reference sequence). CDR3 residues: CASRQGADTGELFF. CDR3 DNA sequence: TGTGCCAGCAGACAAGGGGCCGACACCGGGGAGCTGTTTTTT.

The chain couples TRBV11-2 to TRBJ2-3; no clear D. This CDR3 is 14 amino acids long. CDR1 and CDR2 from the germline V gene are SGHAT and FQNNGV. Trimming pared 4 bases from V and 0 bases from J, leaving 8 bases between. CDR3 residues: CASSSGRSTDTQYF. CDR3 DNA sequence: TGTGCCAGCAGCTCAGGACGGAGCACAGATACGCAGTATTTT.

Only one count was recorded for this clone. CDR3 sequence reads: CASGAHGLAQETQYF. The CDR3 DNA is TGTGCCAGCGGAGCGCATGGACTAGCGCAAGAGACCCAGTACTTC. J is TRBJ2-5 and V is TRBV6-5; 9 bases align to TRBD2. This CDR3 contains 15 residues. V gave up 8 bases and J gave up 2 bases; unmatched junction bases: 9. Germline CDR1 and CDR2: MNHEY and SVGAGI.

This chain connects TRBV5-1 to TRBJ2-3; 7 bases align to TRBD2. Trimming cost V 4 bases and J 2 bases; bases outside gene matches: 7. The CDR3 has 15 amino acids. Germline V lookup: CDR1 SGHRS, CDR2 YFSETQ. The CDR3, as DNA: TGCGCCAGCAGCGTGCTAGCGGCGCCCACAGATACGCAGTATTTT. Translation gives CASSVLAAPTDTQYF.